This TCR beta chain was identified in a study of blood T cell repertoires in COVID-19. Overall study context: COVID-19 samples collected from the United States, Italy and Spain covered acute and convalescent phases. T cells, B-cell-depleted T cells, or PBMCs supplied cDNA or gDNA.

Per the germline V gene, CDR1 is SGHNT and CDR2 is YYREEE (reference sequence). V was pared by 5 bases and J by 2 bases, with 15 bases between. The CDR3 spans 15 residues. Original handling: Quantification of nucleated cells was approximated via reference gene primer amplification. The table came from immunoSEQ multiplex PCR; TCRdb's copy has only in-frame clones and leaves some out. V and J calls and clone size are as listed in that table; D and trimming were resolved from the DNA. The table has tens of thousands of clones, 90% seen once. The chain uses TRBV5-4 and TRBJ2-3, with D possibly TRBD1 on 6 matching bases. This receptor was identified in a human donor in a cohort sampled during active COVID-19. The sequencing sample was made of peripheral blood. The CDR3: CASRGAGLPTDTQYF. The CDR3 DNA follows: TGTGCCAGCAGGGGGGCAGGACTCCCCACAGATACGCAGTATTTT.